This T cell receptor (beta chain) was recorded in a study of cytomegalovirus exposure and HLA in healthy donors (dated by TCRdb to the late 2010s). About the investigation overall: An earlier analysis of 587 of the donors reported 276 Gb of sequence data and 117 million unique TCR beta sequences obtained from about 170 million T cells. Roughly 300 gigabases of sequencing data and roughly 90 million unique TCR sequences were included in an early release covering about 620 HLA-typed donors. The genetic ancestry cluster associated with self-reported Caucasian donors included 70% to 85% of the 300 to 400 genotyped donors. The study aimed to test whether cataloging public T cell receptors could reveal signatures of past pathogen exposure. Using immunosequencing, the study profiled T cell repertoires from approximately 700 subjects and related those repertoires to cytomegalovirus serostatus. Along with the approximately 650-subject first cohort, a separate validation cohort of roughly 110 different subjects was used. To predict cytomegalovirus infection status, the study brought together high-throughput TCR immunosequencing, statistical association of individual TCRs with disease status, and machine learning. A later analysis re-analyzed previously published TCR beta repertoires from 660 or so donors and added high-resolution HLA genotyping to study TCR occurrence patterns. Rather than drawing on any new phenotypic data, the later analysis identified candidate immune exposures from TCR beta sequences and the way those sequences occurred across donors. To decide whether each TCR beta V gene segment behaved as functional or pseudogenic, an earlier analysis of some 570 of the donors relied on high-throughput TCR beta sequencing. Donor age, sex, ethnicity and CMV serostatus were compiled together with the repertoire data. Genome-wide SNP genotypes for about 60% of the 666 donors were used in a later genetic analysis, which treated that subset as a discovery cohort. Every discovery cohort repertoire had been produced on one sequencing platform. HLA typing covered class I and class II loci at four-digit resolution. Typing coverage differed by locus: A, B, C, DRB1 and DQB1 were typed in about 620-640 donors, DQA1 in about 510, DPA1 in some 570, and DPB1 in roughly 470. Four to six DR-DQ haplotypes were handled as single units for association and clustering, since linkage in the cohort was strong. Among around 400 genotyped donors of the cohort, an average of around 250,000 unique TCR beta nucleotide sequences was sequenced per donor, of which about 19% were non-productive. The investigation overall reported the following: When HLA alleles, especially DR and DQ, strongly co-occurred, TCR associations were difficult to assign to individual alleles. A later analysis found that most CMV-associated TCR beta chains appeared HLA-restricted, with HLA associations seemingly driven largely by CMV exposure. In a later analysis, some 17,000 TCR beta sequences were associated with specific HLA alleles at a false discovery rate of 0.05. In a later analysis, the rate of TCR association differed among HLA loci, with DRB1 alleles having the most associated TCRs and HLA-C alleles having the fewest. In this cohort, only TCR beta chains were sequenced, and detectable features were limited by the absence of alpha or paired-chain data. Because the 87-base-pair reads could not distinguish some IMGT-functional V segments, including TRBV6-2 and TRBV6-3, those segments were excluded. Most TCR sequences were observed very rarely across donors, whereas some public TCRs were present in many individuals. In a later genetic analysis, fewer N-insertions in productive TCRs were reported among donors in an Asian-associated ancestry cluster than the approximately 710-donor mean. Correlated functional status among segregating V segments might reflect linkage disequilibrium, but an unknown experimental factor could not be ruled out. In a later analysis, several top co-occurrence clusters were reported to appear linked to parvovirus B19, influenza, CMV and Epstein-Barr virus. A further reported finding was that TCR beta sequences accurately predicted the HLA-A and HLA-B alleles for most subjects in the first cohort. It was suggested by the authors that the approach could potentially be generalized to other disease states and immunological phenotypes. Because some donors lacked HLA typing at each locus, the association tests relied only on the typed subset. CMV serostatus was the only immune exposure information available for the cohort. The study gave a list of about 170 TCR beta chains associated with cytomegalovirus. The earlier analysis of 450 to 700 of the donors excluded approximately 15 rarely observed V segments, including chromosome 9 orphons, because counts were too low. In an earlier analysis of 587 of the donors, most TCR beta V segments appeared in productive rearrangements about 87% or about 30% of the time, broadly matching IMGT annotations. The presence/absence analyses assumed that sequencing depth was roughly uniform across donors, and that assumption may not be true. An association between a missense DCLRE1C variant and V-gene and J-gene trimming of TCR beta chains was found in a later genetic analysis and replicated in an independent cohort. The classifier was reported to diagnose cytomegalovirus status with high specificity and sensitivity in both the original cohort and the validation cohort. A few of the identified cytomegalovirus-associated TCR beta chains were confirmed in vitro to be specific for cytomegalovirus antigens. In a later analysis, HLA-associated TCR beta chains were found to be more clonally expanded and to have lower generation probabilities than equally common non-associated chains. A cluster of highly shared sequence variants was judged likely to represent a technical artifact of the sequencing pipeline.

The cohort was made up of roughly 670 healthy bone marrow donors. All cohort members were sampled while nominally healthy, although unrecorded immune exposures were likely present. The donor was CMV seropositive and was included in the group of 270 or so seropositive cohort members. A peripheral blood sample was collected from each donor, and TCR beta sequencing was performed on peripheral blood mononuclear cells. The Qiagen DNeasy Blood Extraction Kit was used to extract genomic DNA from the blood cell samples. V and J are truncated by 9 bases and 7 bases respectively, leaving an intervening sequence of 19 bases. The CDR3 contains 13 residues, cysteine and phenylalanine counted. Only the CDR3 region is kept as DNA, spanning 39 bases read in frame from base 1. The germline V gene yields MNHNS for CDR1 and SASEGT for CDR2. On this clone: Its cognate antigen has yet to be identified. Per-base qualities were not stored, and no clone one base away is much larger.

Library prep was done by the immunoSEQ multiplex PCR assay. For the multiplex PCR, a mixture combining 60 forward primers for TCR Vbeta segments and 13 reverse primers for TCR Jbeta segments was used. Amplification of the CDR3 region of rearranged TCR beta genes was performed with a multiplex PCR assay on genomic DNA. The amplified TCR beta libraries were sequenced on the Illumina HiSeq System as 87-base-pair reads. In the authors' own workflow: A later analysis counted tens of millions of unique TCR beta chains across the 550 to 800 repertoires, and 9.5 million to 11 million of these chains were shared by at least two donors. Raw reads were error-corrected and collapsed into unique sequences with a nearest-neighbor algorithm that merged closely related sequences to remove PCR and sequencing errors. V, D and J gene segments were assigned by aligning CDR3 sequences to IMGT reference sequences. Each retained sequence needed at least a six-nucleotide match to both a V gene segment and a J gene segment. A rearrangement was called productive if the CDR3 had no stop codons and remained in frame with V and J, and every other rearrangement was called non-productive. Following IMGT convention, CDR3 was defined as the stretch from the second conserved V-encoded cysteine up to the conserved J-encoded phenylalanine. In an earlier analysis of 500 to 650 of the donors, sequences lacking an unambiguous match to a single V gene segment were excluded. An earlier analysis of almost 600 of the donors classified V segments as functional when productive rearrangements were above 56.7% and as segregating when the standard deviation between donors was above 5%. A statistical classification framework was built to diagnose cytomegalovirus status from the catalog of TCR beta chain sequences. A later analysis assigned V and J genes by comparing TCR nucleotide sequences with IMGT/GENE-DB human TR gene sequences. A later analysis assigned CDR3 sequences and most-parsimonious VDJ recombination scenarios with the TCRdist pipeline. In a later analysis, every TCR beta chain was defined by the combination of its CDR3 amino acid sequence and its V-gene family, and reads without a unique V-gene family were dropped. In a later analysis, several hundred highly shared, low-generation-probability nucleotide sequences were removed to address suspected cross-contamination and a sequencing artifact. A later analysis calculated a clonal expansion index for each public chain from normalized within-repertoire ranks of inferred template counts. Generation probabilities in a later analysis came from a VDJ recombination model fitted to out-of-frame rearrangements, and those results were checked against IGoR. In a later analysis, hypergeometric tests were used to score TCR-TCR, TCR-HLA and TCR-CMV co-occurrence, with a repertoire-size bias correction applied to TCR pairs. A later analysis estimated false discovery rates by permuting HLA or CMV assignments 20 times. In a later analysis, co-occurring TCRs were grouped using DBSCAN, with TCRdist sequence similarity added in when clustering inside HLA-allele-positive subsets. Co-occurrence clustering excluded repertoires with fewer than 30,000 or more than 120,000 public chains, plus five with anomalous nucleotide sharing. Held by TCRdb, this immuneACCESS table contains in-frame sequences only and omits some clones. Under half of the omission traces to an unresolved V gene where checked; the cause of the rest is unknown. That table gives V, J and clone size, and the DNA gave D and trimming. A total of roughly 190,000 clones appear in this sample, roughly 80% of them only once. The ten largest clones take up 3.1% of the sample.

The TCR comes from a woman aged 30 to 39 in good health and CMV-seropositive. The sequencing input was PBMCs. The V and J segments used are TRBV6-1 and TRBJ2-7; TRBD2 is possibly the D segment (5 matching bases). The CDR3: CASTTVPEGEQYF. The DNA sequence follows: TGTGCCAGTACTACTGTTCCCGAGGGAGAGCAGTACTTC.